These 9 T cell receptor beta chains came from one sample sequenced in a study of shared clonotypes between healthy human individuals. The assay was immunoSEQ multiplex PCR, and TCRdb's table has in-frame clones only and misses some. This sample has just over 2,000,000 clones, with roughly 94% found just once. The sample comprised naive CD4+ T cells sorted from blood. Subset of the sample: CD45RA+ positively selected. The receptors originated from a man younger than 35 in good health.

In nucleotides, the CDR3 is TGCAGCGTTGAAAATGGAGGCTACACCTTC. Its protein product is CSVENGGYTF. V is TRBV29-1 and J is TRBJ1-2; D remains ambiguous. The CDR3 is made up of 10 amino acids. Looked up from germline, CDR1 is SQVTM and CDR2 is ANQGSEA. The V and J ends lost 2 bases and 8 bases respectively, with 6 bases between them. Full variable domain (remainder filled in from reference TRBV29-1 and TRBJ1-2): SAVISQKPSRDICQRGTSLTIQCQVDSQVTMMFWYRQQPGQSLTLIATANQGSEATYESGFVIDKFPISRPNLTFSTLTVSNMSPEDSSIYLCSVENGGYTFGSGTRLTVV.

The V and J genes are TRBV28 and TRBJ2-5; TRBD2 matches at 7 bases. Looked up from germline, CDR1 is MDHEN and CDR2 is SYDVKM. Losses at the gene ends were 6 bases for V and 3 bases for J; bases not matched to a gene: 7. The CDR3 spans 14 residues. CDR3 residues: CASSPPGTKETQYF. The CDR3, as DNA: TGTGCCAGCAGCCCCCCGGGGACTAAAGAGACCCAGTACTTC.

The chain employs TRBV28 and TRBJ1-2; 10 bases are a match to TRBD1. The germline CDR1 and CDR2 sequences are MDHEN and SYDVKM. This CDR3 comprises 15 residues. Trimming took 4 bases from V and 5 from J; bases not matched to a gene: 7. The CDR3 DNA reads as TGTGCCAGCAGTTCACCCGGGACAGGGGTTTATGGCTACACCTTC. Residues: CASSSPGTGVYGYTF.

The table lists this clone with a count of one. The V call is TRBV6-5, the J call TRBJ2-5; 7 nucleotides line up with TRBD2. V was pared by 8 bases and J by 3 bases, with 9 bases of the junction left unmatched. Germline V CDR1 and CDR2: MNHEY, SVGAGI. CDR3 length: 14 residues. CDR3 amino acids: CASSRPGGEETQYF. The CDR3 nucleotides read TGTGCCAGCTCCAGGCCGGGGGGTGAAGAGACCCAGTACTTC.

V and J are TRBV19 and TRBJ1-4; D is ambiguous. The V gene's germline CDR1 is LNHDA and CDR2 SQIVND (reference sequence). The CDR3 spans 15 residues. Trimming removed 5 bases at V and 8 bases at J, with 18 bases between. CDR3 bases: TGTGCCAGTAGTCCCCGATGGAGGGTTGGAGAAAAACTGTTTTTT. This translates into CASSPRWRVGEKLFF.

The chain combines TRBV6-5 with TRBJ2-7; D not resolved. The V gene lost 8 bases and the J gene lost 0 bases, with 8 bases spanning the gap. Germline V CDR1 and CDR2: MNHEY, SVGAGI. The CDR3 extends over 12 amino acids. For the CDR3, the DNA is TGTGCCAGCTTCACCAGCTCCTACGAGCAGTACTTC. Its protein is CASFTSSYEQYF.

With respect to this clone: Other DNA sequences of this sample code for an identical CDR3. This chain uses TRBV6-5 with TRBJ1-6, with 9 bases aligning to TRBD1. V lost 0 bases and J lost 8; bases outside the gene matches: 2. The CDR3 consists of 15 residues. Germline V CDR1 and CDR2: MNHEY, SVGAGI. The CDR3 bases are TGTGCCAGCAGTTACTCGAGGACAGGGGATTCACCCCTCCACTTT. The encoded protein is CASSYSRTGDSPLHF.

V usage is TRBV7-6 and J usage is TRBJ1-4, with TRBD1 matching over 8 bases. This CDR3 comprises 15 residues. V lost 2 bases, J lost 5 bases, and 4 bases stayed unmatched. The germline gives CDR1 SGHVS, CDR2 FNYEAQ. The CDR3 region is CASSLMTGDNEKLFF. Here the CDR3 DNA reads TGTGCCAGCAGCTTAATGACAGGGGACAATGAAAAACTGTTTTTT.

There are a few counts of this clone. The J gene is TRBJ1-4, the V gene TRBV7-2, with 10 bases aligning to TRBD1. V lost 4 bases and J lost 7; bases outside the gene matches: 3. This CDR3 is built from 14 residues. Germline V gene sequence: CDR1 SGHTA, CDR2 FQGNSA. The CDR3 is CASSSGTGVEKLFF. Here the CDR3 DNA reads TGTGCCAGCAGCTCCGGGACAGGGGTTGAAAAACTGTTTTTT. The whole variable domain, remainder taken from reference TRBV7-2 and TRBJ1-4, is GAGVSQSPSNKVTEKGKDVELRCDPISGHTALYWYRQSLGQGLEFLIYFQGNSAPDKSGLPSDRFSAERTGGSVSTLTIQRTQQEDSAVYLCASSSGTGVEKLFFGSGTQLSVL.